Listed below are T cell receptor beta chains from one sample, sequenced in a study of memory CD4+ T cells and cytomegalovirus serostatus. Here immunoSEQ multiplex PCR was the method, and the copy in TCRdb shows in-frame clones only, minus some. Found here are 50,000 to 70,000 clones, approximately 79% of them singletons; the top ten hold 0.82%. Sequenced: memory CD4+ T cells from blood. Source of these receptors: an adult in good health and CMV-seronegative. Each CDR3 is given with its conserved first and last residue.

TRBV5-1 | CASSLGQFGYTF
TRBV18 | CASSPAGGRVTDTQYF
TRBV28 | CASLVPGANVLTF
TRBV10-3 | CATTKGNYGYTF
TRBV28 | CASTPRTDGYTF
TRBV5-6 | CASSLELKGRNYGYTF
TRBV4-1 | CASSQEAGGRGAQETQYF
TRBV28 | CASRKYTGELFF
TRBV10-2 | CASSEAGGSTGELFF
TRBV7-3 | CASSSYLRPYEQYF
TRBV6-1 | CASSSGLTYNEQFF
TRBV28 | CASSPSGGRLSYGYTF
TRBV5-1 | CASSPAGRADGYTF
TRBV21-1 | CASSTIPGSGDRGSYEQYF
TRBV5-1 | CASSLGRGGDYGYTF
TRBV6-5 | CASTGGGNTIYF
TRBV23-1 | CASSPRGGRINEQYF
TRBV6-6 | CASSQRDF
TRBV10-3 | CAISPGGGQGSYEQYF
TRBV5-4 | CASSSDRGGGDTQYF
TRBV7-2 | CASSPIKVGTEAFF
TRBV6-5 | CASRLTRLGYNEQFF
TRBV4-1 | CASSPIVGVNTEAFF
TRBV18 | CASSLGIQETQYF
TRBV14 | CASSHHSREDEKLFF
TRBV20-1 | CSAREATEAFF
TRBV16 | CASSGTRSASGNTIYF